Sequencing of this TCR beta chain was carried out in a study of blood T cell repertoires in COVID-19. This CDR3 spans 15 amino acids. V shed 0 bases and J shed 6 bases, with 12 bases lying between them. Germline lookup yields CDR1 SGHKS and CDR2 YYEKEE (reference sequence). Seattle's cohort entered during active infection and was followed longitudinally. In the authors' workflow: Amplifying reference gene primers gave estimates of nucleated cell counts. Clones were sequenced by immunoSEQ multiplex PCR, and TCRdb holds only the in-frame ones, with some missing. That table supplies the V and J calls and clone size; D and trimming were determined from the DNA. The sample comprises 300,000 or so clones, approximately 91% of which are singletons, and around 2% rests with the top ten.

The genes are TRBV5-5 and TRBJ2-2, with D unclear. This receptor was obtained from a woman between 25 and 40 years old with COVID-19, enrolled during active disease. The sequencing sample was made of peripheral blood. The CDR3 coding sequence is TGTGCCAGCAGCTTGGATTCTGAGTACGCCGGGGAGCTGTTTTTT. Translating it yields CASSLDSEYAGELFF. Supplemented by reference TRBV5-5 and TRBJ2-2, the full variable domain reads DAGVTQSPTHLIKTRGQQVTLRCSPISGHKSVSWYQQVLGQGPQFIFQYYEKEERGRGNFPDRFSARQFPNYSSELNVNALLLGDSALYLCASSLDSEYAGELFFGEGSRLTVL.